The present T cell receptor (beta chain) was sequenced within a study of CD8 T cells in ankylosing spondylitis. Regarding the study as a whole: For ankylosing spondylitis blood, a TCR beta motif of 7 or 8 highly homologous variants appeared characteristic.

TCRdb called the 5' RACE reads again in MiXCR, with one record for every CDR3 protein. The sample lists about 420,000 distinct CDR3 sequences; 20% to 25% were seen once. This CDR3 spans 16 amino acids. The V gene end was trimmed by 6 bases and the J gene end by 7 bases; junction bases not matched to a gene: 12. CDR1 and CDR2 (germline): MNHEY, SVGEGT. Remarks on this clonotype: What it recognizes is unknown.

This clonotype originated in a male donor with ankylosing spondylitis. The V and J genes are TRBV6-2 or TRBV6-3 and TRBJ2-1, with 10 bases matching TRBD2. The sample consisted of blood, either unsorted or a sorted T cell fraction (not recorded which). The CDR3 here is CASSTASGSPRNEQFF. As DNA, the CDR3 is TGTGCCAGCAGCACAGCTAGCGGGAGTCCTAGGAATGAGCAGTTCTTC.